This T cell receptor beta chain was profiled in a study of cytomegalovirus exposure and HLA in healthy donors. Study-wide context: Unique TCR beta sequences numbering fewer than 130 million came from 150 million to 200 million T cells in an earlier analysis. Findings of the study overall: Previously analyzed data showed that most TCR beta V segments were productive at a frequency of about 87% or about 30%.

Of note for this clone: Its antigen is not identified.

The PCR used 60 Vbeta and 13 Jbeta primers. Sequenced by immunoSEQ multiplex PCR; TCRdb stores in-frame clones only, minus some. The table has 80,000 or so clones, around 80% seen once; the top ten hold around 3.1%. The sample was PBMCs. This TCR was sampled from a man in his forties or fifties in good health and CMV-seropositive.

CDR3 sequence (DNA): TGTGCCAGCAGCTATTATAAGACAGGGGATTATCAGCCCCAGCATTTT. Translated, it gives CASSYYKTGDYQPQHF. The chain is built from TRBV5-6 and TRBJ1-5; 8 bases map to TRBD1. CDR1 and CDR2 from the germline V gene are SGHDT and YYEEEE. The length of the CDR3 is 16 residues. Trimming removed 3 bases from V and 5 bases from J; junction bases left unmatched: 10.